The 8 T cell receptor beta chains listed next were all sequenced from one sample in a study of blood T cell repertoires in COVID-19. Data came from immunoSEQ multiplex PCR; TCRdb stores just in-frame clones and leaves some out. The table has fewer than 200,000 clones, over 75% seen once. The source material was PBMCs or T cells enriched from blood (not recorded which). The receptor source for this set is a woman aged 18-30 years who had recovered from COVID-19.

This clone was seen more than once but under ten times. The chain has TRBV28 and TRBJ1-4, with TRBD1 identical over 7 bases. Germline V gene data show CDR1 as MDHEN and CDR2 as SYDVKM. The length of the CDR3 is 14 residues. The V segment lost 6 bases and the J segment 8 bases; nucleotides outside the gene matches: 9. This CDR3 reads CASSHDREAEKLFF. The DNA of the CDR3 is TGTGCCAGCAGCCACGACAGGGAGGCCGAAAAACTGTTTTTT.

V gene TRBV29-1 combines with J gene TRBJ2-3; TRBD2 aligns across 12 bases. The CDR3 totals 15 residues. The germline gives CDR1 SQVTM, CDR2 ANQGSEA. The ends lost 7 bases at V and 4 bases at J; junction bases unmatched: 9. In nucleotides, the CDR3 is TGCAGCGACCTGACTAGCGGGAGTATTGCAGATACGCAGTATTTT. It translates to CSDLTSGSIADTQYF.

Regarding this clone: An end of the junction does not agree with germline; a read error may underlie this. V and J are TRBV5-1 and TRBJ2-3; TRBD2 matches 13 bases. The CDR3 length is 17 residues. From germline, CDR1 is SGHRS and CDR2 YFSETQ. CDR3 residues: CASSLGLAGASIDTQYF. The CDR3 nucleotides read TGCGCCAGCAGCCTCGGACTAGCGGGGGCTAGCATAGATACGCAGTATTTT.

The genes are TRBV7-2 and TRBJ2-5; the D gene is possibly TRBD2 (5 bases). CDR1 and CDR2 (germline): SGHTA, FQGNSA. With 0 bases removed from V and 2 bases from J, the gap between germline ends came to 13 bases. The CDR3 runs 16 residues. The DNA of the CDR3 is TGTGCCAGCAGCTTAGCCTCGAGCAGCGGTCAAGAGACCCAGTACTTC. Translated: CASSLASSSGQETQYF.

The genes are TRBV27 and TRBJ2-7; 9 bases are shared with TRBD1. The CDR3 length is 14 residues. The germline CDR1 and CDR2 sequences are MNHEY and SMNVEV (reference sequence). The junction had 4 bases not matched to a gene; V was cut back by 3 bases and J by 4 bases. The CDR3 reads CASSFSTGGYEQYF. The CDR3 nucleotides read TGTGCCAGCAGTTTTTCGACAGGGGGGTACGAGCAGTACTTC.

The chain couples TRBV29-1 to TRBJ1-3; no reliable D call. The CDR3 runs 18 residues. The germline V gene encodes CDR1 SQVTM and CDR2 ANQGSEA. V lost 7 bases to trimming and J lost 0 bases, with 25 bases between them. DNA for the CDR3: TGCAGCGAATCCCTGTACCAGACTGGCTTAAGCTCTGGAAACACCATATATTTT. It is translated as CSESLYQTGLSSGNTIYF.

In DNA form, the CDR3 reads TGTGCCAGCAGCCCGGGACAGGGATTGTCTGAAAAACTGTTTTTT. Protein product: CASSPGQGLSEKLFF. The V and J genes are TRBV7-6 and TRBJ1-4; 9 bases agree with TRBD1. Germline lookup yields CDR1 SGHVS and CDR2 FNYEAQ. The CDR3 extends over 15 amino acids. J lost 7 bases, V lost 5 bases, and 8 bases had no gene match. Combining the CDR3 with reference TRBV7-6 and TRBJ1-4 gives the whole variable domain GAGVSQSPRYKVTKRGQDVALRCDPISGHVSLYWYRQALGQGPEFLTYFNYEAQQDKSGLPNDRFSAERPEGSISTLTIQRTEQRDSAMYRCASSPGQGLSEKLFFGSGTQLSVL.

This sequence joins TRBV7-8 and TRBJ2-2, with D possibly being TRBD1 (5 bases). The CDR3 loop spans 15 amino acids. Looked up from germline, CDR1 is SGHVS and CDR2 is FQNEAQ. Deletions cut 7 bases from V and 4 bases from J, with 16 bases between. The CDR3 sequence is CASNLHQGGTGELFF. The CDR3 DNA reads TGTGCCAGCAACCTCCATCAGGGTGGCACCGGGGAGCTGTTTTTT.